Below, one TCR beta chain is given with its context. In its sample, this clone was seen many times. Its antigen is currently not known. No base qualities exist here, and no much larger clone lies one base off it. Receptor amplification or capture employed PCR. This sample was sequenced with an Illumina HiSeq 4000. High-throughput sequencing was used to profile the CDR3 region of the TCR beta-chain in every patient. Turning to the authors' computational methods: Drawing on CDR3 differences between clinicopathological groups, the researchers built a classifier meant to tell apart patients with distant-metastatic papillary thyroid cancer. The Shannon index was used to measure repertoire diversity, and the Morisita-Horn index was used to measure how similar tumor and blood repertoires were. The raw public data were reprocessed by TCRdb itself: fastp quality trimming at Q25, MiXCR clonotype calling, in-frame beta chains only. What appears here as the V and J calls and clone size reflects TCRdb's work, not the paper's. The sample table lists 50,000 or so clones, more than 20% of them with a count of one. The ten top clones hold about 4% of the sample.

The source of the sample is a study of metastatic and nonmetastatic thyroid tumors (dated by TCRdb to 2019 to 2021). Notes on the research overall: Repertoires from peripheral blood and from tumor or nodule tissue samples of malignant and benign thyroid patients were compared.

No treatment had been received by any patient before thyroid surgery. Using T-cell receptor beta sequencing, the study looked back at clinical samples from patients collected from about 2011 to 2019. CDR1 and CDR2, per the germline V gene (reference sequence), are SEHNR and FQNEAQ. The junction shows trimming of 3 bases on V and 2 bases on J, and the gene matches do not reach 4 bases of it. The CDR3 starts with the cysteine, ends with the phenylalanine, and has 15 residues. Only the CDR3 DNA stays, 45 bases, in frame from base 1. Study-level results and caveats: In both blood and tumor samples, malignant tumors were reported to have significantly higher TCR beta diversity than benign nodules.

Here the chain combines TRBV7-9 and TRBJ2-5, with 9 bases aligning to TRBD1. The material sequenced was blood. The receptor was isolated from a male donor with papillary thyroid cancer or a benign thyroid nodule (not recorded which). Some clones in this sample may be carry-over from other donors' samples. CDR3 reads: CASSFSGTGQETQYF. The nucleotides read TGTGCCAGCAGCTTTTCGGGGACAGGGCAAGAGACCCAGTACTTC.